The 2 T cell receptor beta chains presented below share a single source sample, sequenced in a study of metastatic and nonmetastatic thyroid tumors (dated by TCRdb to 2019 to 2021). None of the patients had been given any treatment before thyroid surgery. Libraries were made using PCR. The listed sequencing device is Illumina HiSeq 4000. The raw public data were reprocessed by TCRdb itself: fastp quality trimming at Q25, MiXCR clonotype calling, in-frame beta chains only. The sample table shows some 17,000 clones, and approximately 23% are seen once. 7.5% of the sample lies in the top ten. Sequenced material: adjacent normal tissue. The receptors here all came from a female donor with papillary thyroid cancer or a benign thyroid nodule (not recorded which). Some clones in this sample may be carry-over from other donors' samples.

About this clone: This specimen includes other DNA sequences encoding the same CDR3. The chain is built from TRBV11-1 and TRBJ2-6; D gene ambiguous. CDR1 and CDR2 (germline): SGHAT, FQDESV (reference sequence). The CDR3 spans 16 residues. Trimming left V 1 base short and J 2 bases short, with 9 bases between. CDR3 in DNA: TGTGCCAGCAGCTTAGTTTCTGCGGCTGGGGCCAACGTCCTGACTTTC. The encoded protein is CASSLVSAAGANVLTF.

The genes are TRBV5-6 and TRBJ1-1, with D unclear. The V gene's germline CDR1 is SGHDT and CDR2 YYEEEE. V was cut by 4 bases and J by 4 bases, with 17 bases left in between. The CDR3 totals 15 residues. The CDR3 DNA follows: TGTGCCAGCAGCCCACCGCGCAGGTTGGTCACTGAAGCTTTCTTT. It is translated as CASSPPRRLVTEAFF.